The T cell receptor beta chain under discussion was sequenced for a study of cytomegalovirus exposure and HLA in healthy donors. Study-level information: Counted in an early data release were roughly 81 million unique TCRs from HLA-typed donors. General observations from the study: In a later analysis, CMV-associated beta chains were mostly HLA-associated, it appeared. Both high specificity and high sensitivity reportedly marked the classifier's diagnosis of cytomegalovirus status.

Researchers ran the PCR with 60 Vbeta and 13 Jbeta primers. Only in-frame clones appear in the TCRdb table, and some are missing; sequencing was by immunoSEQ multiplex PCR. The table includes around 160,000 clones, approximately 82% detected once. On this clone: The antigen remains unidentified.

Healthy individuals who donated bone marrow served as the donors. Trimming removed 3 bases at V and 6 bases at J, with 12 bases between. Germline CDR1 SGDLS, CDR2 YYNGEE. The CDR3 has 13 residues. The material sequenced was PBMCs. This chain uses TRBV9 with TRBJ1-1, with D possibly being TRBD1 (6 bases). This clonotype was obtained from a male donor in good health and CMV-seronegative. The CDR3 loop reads CASSDRDKAEAFF. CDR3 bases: TGTGCCAGCAGCGACCGGGACAAAGCTGAAGCTTTCTTT. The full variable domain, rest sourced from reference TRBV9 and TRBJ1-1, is DSGVTQTPKHLITATGQRVTLRCSPRSGDLSVYWYQQSLDQGLQFLIQYYNGEERAKGNILERFSAQQFPDLHSELNLSSLELGDSALYFCASSDRDKAEAFFGQGTRLTVV.